This TCR beta chain was recorded in a study of response to subunit inactivated influenza vaccine. General study results and limits: Researchers suggested that each seasonal influenza vaccination recruits few new T cells.

V lost 3 bases and J lost 3, with 8 bases in between. In germline, CDR1 is DFQATT, CDR2 SNEGSKA (reference sequence). This CDR3 region has 12 residues. TCRdb reprocessed the RT-PCR reads via MiXCR and lists one record per CDR3 protein. The table includes more than 400,000 distinct CDR3 sequences, approximately 7.7% detected once. A note on this clonotype: What it binds is unknown.

The sample here was PBMCs from blood, taken less than 25 months after vaccination. The receptor was derived from a man between 50 and 75 years old who received an inactivated influenza vaccine. The chain has TRBV20-1 and TRBJ1-1; the D is unclear. Written as DNA, the CDR3 is TGCAGTGCTAGTTTGCCGGACACTGAAGCTTTCTTT. Its translation is CSASLPDTEAFF.